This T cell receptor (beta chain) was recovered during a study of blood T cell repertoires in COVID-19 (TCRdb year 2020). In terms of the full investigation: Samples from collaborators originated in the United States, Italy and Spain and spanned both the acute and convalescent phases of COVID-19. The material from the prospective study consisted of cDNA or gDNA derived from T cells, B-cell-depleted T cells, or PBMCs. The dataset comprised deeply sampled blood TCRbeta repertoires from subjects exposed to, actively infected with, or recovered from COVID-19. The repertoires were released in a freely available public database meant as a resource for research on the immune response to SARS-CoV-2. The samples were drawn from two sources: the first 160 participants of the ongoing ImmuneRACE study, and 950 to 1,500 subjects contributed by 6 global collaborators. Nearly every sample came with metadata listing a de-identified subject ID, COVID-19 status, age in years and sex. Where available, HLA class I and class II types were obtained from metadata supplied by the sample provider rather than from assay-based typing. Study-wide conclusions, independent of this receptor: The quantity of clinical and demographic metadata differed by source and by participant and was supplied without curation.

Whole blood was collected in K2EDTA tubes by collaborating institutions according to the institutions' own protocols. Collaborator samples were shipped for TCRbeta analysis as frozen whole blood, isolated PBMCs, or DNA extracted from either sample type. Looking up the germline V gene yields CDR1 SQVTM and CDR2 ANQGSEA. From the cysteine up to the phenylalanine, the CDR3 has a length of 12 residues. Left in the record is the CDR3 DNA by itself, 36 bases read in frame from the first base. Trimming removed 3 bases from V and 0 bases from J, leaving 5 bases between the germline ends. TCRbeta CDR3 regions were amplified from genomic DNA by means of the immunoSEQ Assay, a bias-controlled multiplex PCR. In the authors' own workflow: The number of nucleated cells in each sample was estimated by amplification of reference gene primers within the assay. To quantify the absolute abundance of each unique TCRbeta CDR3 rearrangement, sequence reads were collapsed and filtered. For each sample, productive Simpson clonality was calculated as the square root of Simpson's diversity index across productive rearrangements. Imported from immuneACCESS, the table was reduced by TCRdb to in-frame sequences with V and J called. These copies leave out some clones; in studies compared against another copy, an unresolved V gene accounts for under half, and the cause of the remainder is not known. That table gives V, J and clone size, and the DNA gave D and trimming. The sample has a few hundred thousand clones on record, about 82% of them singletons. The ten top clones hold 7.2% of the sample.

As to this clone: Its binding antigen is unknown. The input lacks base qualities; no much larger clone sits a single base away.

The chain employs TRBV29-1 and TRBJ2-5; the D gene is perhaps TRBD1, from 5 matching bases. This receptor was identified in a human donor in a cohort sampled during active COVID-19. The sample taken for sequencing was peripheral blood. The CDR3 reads CSVEDNQETQYF. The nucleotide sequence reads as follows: TGCAGCGTTGAGGACAACCAAGAGACCCAGTACTTC.